Only a few counts were recorded for the clone carrying this TCR beta chain. Its specificity is not known. This sample is drawn from a study of CD8 T cells in ankylosing spondylitis. Study-level points and caveats: Typical of ankylosing spondylitis blood, it appeared, was a TCR beta motif of under 10 highly homologous variants.

In TCRdb, the 5' RACE reads were re-called with MiXCR into one record per CDR3 protein. The table lists under 850,000 distinct CDR3 sequences, 19% of them singletons, with approximately 18% in the top ten. J was trimmed by 2 bases and V by 1 base; bases with no gene match: 4. The CDR3 contains 15 residues. Germline V gene lookup returns CDR1 MGHDK and CDR2 SYGVNS. The specimen was blood, either unsorted or a sorted T cell fraction (not recorded which). The chain carries TRBV25-1 and TRBJ2-5; 7 bases match TRBD2. This receptor was obtained from a male donor with ankylosing spondylitis. DNA for the CDR3: TGTGCCAGCAGTGAATGGCGGGGGAATCAAGAGACCCAGTACTTC. This translates into CASSEWRGNQETQYF.